Sequencing of this TCR beta chain was carried out in a study of T cells in localized non-small cell lung cancer. CDR3 length: 14 amino acids. Trimming removed 0 bases from V and 7 bases from J; junction bases left unmatched: 5. Germline CDR1 SGHKS, CDR2 YYEKEE (reference sequence). Note on this clone: Antigen unknown.

Findings and limits, study-wide: Longer overall survival accompanied higher blood T cell density.

Assay: immunoSEQ multiplex PCR; the TCRdb copy retains only in-frame clones and omits some. The data show around 25,000 clones, 82% seen once. This chain joins TRBV5-5 and TRBJ2-7, with TRBD1 identical over 9 bases. The sample in question was peripheral blood, obtained before any cancer treatment. The receptor comes from a woman aged 35 to 69 with stage I lung adenocarcinoma. The CDR3 coding sequence is TGTGCCAGCAGCTTGGGGGGACAGGGAAATGAGCAGTACTTC. Protein product: CASSLGGQGNEQYF.